The source of this T cell receptor (beta chain) is a study of cytomegalovirus exposure and HLA in healthy donors. In the case of this clone: Its antigen is as yet unknown.

Trimming pared 2 bases from V and 1 base from J, leaving 11 bases between. Germline-derived CDR1 and CDR2 are KGHSH and LQKENI. The CDR3 spans 15 residues. Points from the study as a whole: Associated with HLA alleles at 0.05 false discovery rate in a later analysis were about 17,000 TCR beta sequences. The HLA-A and HLA-B alleles of most subjects were reportedly predicted accurately from TCR beta sequences. A later analysis linked a missense variant in DCLRE1C to the trimming of TCR beta V and J genes. The study listed 164 cytomegalovirus-associated TCR beta chains.

The PCR had 60 Vbeta and 13 Jbeta primers. Here immunoSEQ multiplex PCR was the method, and the copy in TCRdb shows in-frame clones only, minus some. The sample contains about 160,000 clones, 82% of which appear only once. This rearrangement joins TRBV18 to TRBJ1-1; D unclear. The material sequenced was PBMCs. This receptor was identified in a man between 50 and 59 years old in good health and CMV-seropositive. CDR3 nucleotide sequence: TGTGCCAGCTCACCAAGGGCTGGGAGGAACACTGAAGCTTTCTTT. It is translated as CASSPRAGRNTEAFF. Supplemented by reference TRBV18 and TRBJ1-1, the full variable domain reads NAGVMQNPRHLVRRRGQEARLRCSPMKGHSHVYWYRQLPEEGLKFMVYLQKENIIDESGMPKERFSAEFPKEGPSILRIQQVVRGDSAAYFCASSPRAGRNTEAFFGQGTRLTVV.